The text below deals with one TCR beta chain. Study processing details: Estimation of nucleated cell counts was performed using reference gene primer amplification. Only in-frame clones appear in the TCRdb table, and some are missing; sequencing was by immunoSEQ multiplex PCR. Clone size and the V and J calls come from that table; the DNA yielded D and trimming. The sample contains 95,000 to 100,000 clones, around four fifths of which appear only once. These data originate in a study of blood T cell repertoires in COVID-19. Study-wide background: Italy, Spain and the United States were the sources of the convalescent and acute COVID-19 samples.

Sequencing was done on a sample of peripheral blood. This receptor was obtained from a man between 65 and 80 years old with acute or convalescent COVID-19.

The CDR3 is CASSSQGMNTEAFF. CDR3 coding DNA: TGTGCCAGCAGCTCGCAGGGGATGAACACTGAAGCTTTCTTT. This rearrangement joins TRBV7-2 to TRBJ1-1, with a weak D call TRBD1 (6 bases). Germline V CDR1 and CDR2: SGHTA, FQGNSA. The CDR3 has 14 residues. Trimming removed 4 bases from V and 0 bases from J, with 9 bases in between.